One sample yielded the 24 T cell receptor beta chains listed below, sequenced in a study of cytomegalovirus exposure and HLA in healthy donors. 60 Vbeta and 13 Jbeta primers were used in PCR. Repertoires were generated with immunoSEQ multiplex PCR, while TCRdb's copy carries only in-frame clones and drops some. In total, the table holds approximately 210,000 clones. The sequencing sample was made of PBMCs. The receptor set was obtained from a woman under 40 in good health and CMV-seropositive.

In the case of this clone: Other nucleotide sequences from this sample produce the same CDR3. The genes are TRBV29-1 and TRBJ1-1, with D uncertain. This CDR3 spans 11 amino acids. The V end lost 4 bases, the J end lost 1 base, and 4 bases lay between the germline ends. Germline V gene lookup returns CDR1 SQVTM and CDR2 ANQGSEA. CDR3 DNA: TGCAGCGTTGTCCGGAACACTGAAGCTTTCTTT. Encoded protein: CSVVRNTEAFF. The complete variable domain, with remaining parts taken from reference TRBV29-1 and TRBJ1-1, reads SAVISQKPSRDICQRGTSLTIQCQVDSQVTMMFWYRQQPGQSLTLIATANQGSEATYESGFVIDKFPISRPNLTFSTLTVSNMSPEDSSIYLCSVVRNTEAFFGQGTRLTVV.

The chain has TRBV7-2 and TRBJ2-7; D remains unclear. The CDR3 spans 11 residues. V lost 5 bases and J 5 bases, leaving 7 bases between the germline ends. Germline values: CDR1 SGHTA, CDR2 FQGNSA. In DNA, the CDR3 is TGTGCCAGCAGCCCCCATGACGAGCAGTACTTC. Protein product: CASSPHDEQYF.

The rearrangement links TRBV10-3 to TRBJ2-1; 10 bases line up with TRBD2. Germline-derived CDR1 and CDR2 are ENHRY and SYGVKD. The CDR3 length is 14 residues. The V segment lost 4 bases and the J segment 7 bases; nucleotides outside the gene matches: 4. The CDR3 sequence is CAISATSGPNEQFF. In DNA, the CDR3 is TGTGCCATCAGTGCGACTAGCGGGCCAAATGAGCAGTTCTTC.

V and J are TRBV10-3 and TRBJ1-1, with 8 nucleotides matching TRBD1. V lost 5 bases and J lost 2; bases outside the gene matches: 4. The CDR3 runs 14 residues. Per germline, CDR1 ENHRY and CDR2 SYGVKD. CDR3 DNA: TGTGCCATCAGTCCCGGGACAGGTAACACTGAAGCTTTCTTT. This codes for CAISPGTGNTEAFF.

Details on this clone: The junction does not match germline at one end; this may be a read error. The chain is built from TRBV7-6 and TRBJ2-1; 8 nucleotides match TRBD2. The germline CDR1 and CDR2 sequences are SGHVS and FNYEAQ. This CDR3 has 15 residues. The CDR3 loop reads CASSLGGRRYNEQLF. CDR3 bases: TGTGCCAGCAGCTTAGGCGGGAGGCGCTACAATGAGCAGCTCTTC.

The CDR3 sequence is CASSRLEWTGSNNEQFF. In DNA, the CDR3 is TGCGCCAGCAGCCGACTAGAATGGACAGGGTCAAACAATGAGCAGTTCTTC. This rearrangement joins TRBV4-1 to TRBJ2-1; the match to TRBD1 covers 8 bases. The V gene's germline CDR1 is MGHRA and CDR2 YSYEKL. CDR3 length equals 17 residues. Trimming at V came to 4 bases and at J to 5 bases, leaving 13 bases not matched to a gene.

The gene calls are TRBV9 and TRBJ1-1, with D perhaps matching TRBD1 (5 bases). Germline V gene sequence: CDR1 SGDLS, CDR2 YYNGEE. The CDR3 contains 18 residues. V lost 0 bases and J lost 5, with 23 bases in between. Here the CDR3 DNA reads TGTGCCAGCAGCGTAGAAGGTCTTGGAGCGGGACCGGAGACTGAAGCTTTCTTT. It specifies CASSVEGLGAGPETEAFF.

V is TRBV7-7 and J is TRBJ2-1; TRBD1 might be the D (6 bases). Looked up from germline, CDR1 is SSHAT and CDR2 is FNYEAQ (reference sequence). V lost 4 bases and J lost 13, with 17 bases in between. This CDR3 has 13 amino acids. The CDR3 loop reads CASSSLPRTAQFF. As DNA, the CDR3 is TGTGCCAGCAGCTCCTTACCTAGGACAGCACAGTTCTTC.

The chain recombines TRBV27 with TRBJ2-3, with 15 bases matching TRBD2. From germline, CDR1 is MNHEY and CDR2 SMNVEV (reference sequence). The V and J ends lost 4 bases and 7 bases, in that order; junction bases with no gene match: 3. CDR3 length: 15 amino acids. As DNA, the CDR3 is TGTGCCAGCAGTTGGGGACTAGCGGGGGGATATACGCAGTATTTT. Protein sequence: CASSWGLAGGYTQYF.

The chain links TRBV5-1 to TRBJ2-5; 9 bases line up with TRBD2. Trimming took 4 bases from V and 2 from J; bases not matched to a gene: 6. Germline CDR1 SGHRS, CDR2 YFSETQ. The CDR3 is 15 amino acids. The CDR3 loop is CASSRETSGQETQYF. CDR3 DNA: TGCGCCAGCAGCCGAGAGACTAGCGGTCAAGAGACCCAGTACTTC. Full variable domain (remainder filled in from reference TRBV5-1 and TRBJ2-5): KAGVTQTPRYLIKTRGQQVTLSCSPISGHRSVSWYQQTPGQGLQFLFEYFSETQRNKGNFPGRFSGRQFSNSRSEMNVSTLELGDSALYLCASSRETSGQETQYFGPGTRLLVL.

V usage is TRBV9 and J usage is TRBJ2-3, with D perhaps matching TRBD1 (7 bases). This CDR3 region has 20 residues. Germline CDR1 reads SGDLS; CDR2 reads YYNGEE. Trimming left V 6 bases short and J 3 bases short, with 32 bases between. The chain's CDR3 is CASIISGGKTIRGVTDTQYF. The CDR3, as DNA: TGTGCCAGCATCATATCAGGGGGGAAGACAATCAGGGGGGTGACAGATACGCAGTATTTT.

J is TRBJ2-3 and V is TRBV9; 8 bases map to TRBD1. J was trimmed by 3 bases and V by 4 bases; bases with no gene match: 7. CDR1 is SGDLS and CDR2 is YYNGEE in the germline V gene. CDR3 size: 15 residues. The CDR3 region is CASSLRQGQTDTQYF. Here the CDR3 DNA reads TGTGCCAGCAGCCTCCGACAGGGGCAAACAGATACGCAGTATTTT.

The chain combines TRBV11-2 with TRBJ1-1; tentatively, D is TRBD1 (6 bases). The V end was cut by 6 bases, the J end by 2 bases, with 16 bases between. Germline assignment: CDR1 SGHAT and CDR2 FQNNGV. The CDR3 covers 15 residues. The CDR3 nucleotides read TGTGCCAGCAGTCTCGGCAGGGGTGGAAACACTGAAGCTTTCTTT. This codes for CASSLGRGGNTEAFF.

This chain uses TRBV30 with TRBJ2-3; D is unresolved. The CDR3 is 14 amino acids. The V and J ends lost 1 base and 1 base respectively, with 9 bases between them. Germline-derived CDR1 and CDR2 are GTSNPN and SVGIG (reference sequence). The CDR3 loop reads CAWSGSPGTDTQYF. In DNA form, the CDR3 reads TGTGCCTGGAGTGGTAGCCCCGGCACAGATACGCAGTATTTT.

The CDR3 spells CASCRTVTDTQYF. CDR3 nucleotides: TGCGCCAGCTGTCGGACAGTCACAGATACGCAGTATTTT. V is TRBV5-1 and J is TRBJ2-3, with D possibly matching TRBD1 (6 bases). CDR1 SGHRS and CDR2 YFSETQ come from the germline V gene. Trimming took off 7 bases at V and 2 bases at J, with 11 bases between the two ends. The CDR3 extends over 13 amino acids.

The chain's CDR3 is CASGLSGSGTDTQYF. CDR3 in DNA: TGTGCTAGTGGCTTAAGCGGGAGCGGCACAGATACGCAGTATTTT. The genes are TRBV12-5 and TRBJ2-3; 8 nucleotides align to TRBD2. The CDR3 extends over 15 amino acids. With V trimmed by 6 bases and J by 1 base, 6 bases remained unmatched. Per germline, CDR1 LGHNT and CDR2 FRNRAP.

The V call is TRBV25-1, the J call TRBJ2-7; tentatively, D is TRBD2 (6 bases). Germline CDR1 and CDR2: MGHDK and SYGVNS. The V end was cut by 4 bases, the J end by 3 bases, with 19 bases between. CDR3 length equals 16 residues. CDR3 region: CASSAPGVTGVYEQYF. In DNA, the CDR3 is TGTGCCAGCAGTGCCCCAGGCGTAACGGGGGTCTACGAGCAGTACTTC.

This sequence joins TRBV4-1 and TRBJ2-3; maybe TRBD2 (5 bases). V was pared by 0 bases and J by 6 bases, with 19 bases between. The CDR3 has 17 residues. Germline CDR1 and CDR2: MGHRA and YSYEKL. CDR3 nucleotide sequence: TGCGCCAGCAGCCAAGATCGTGTGTCGGAGGCGATTGATACGCAGTATTTT. This codes for CASSQDRVSEAIDTQYF.

The CDR3 region is CASFSRNTEAFF. The CDR3 nucleotides read TGTGCCAGCTTTAGTCGGAACACTGAAGCTTTCTTT. The chain has TRBV2 and TRBJ1-1; no clear D gene. The germline V gene has CDR1 SNHLY and CDR2 FYNNEI. CDR3 length: 12 amino acids. With 8 bases removed from V and 1 base from J, the gap between germline ends came to 8 bases.

The chain couples TRBV6-1 to TRBJ2-7; D perhaps matches TRBD1 (6 bases). The CDR3 covers 14 residues. CDR1 is MNHNS and CDR2 is SASEGT in the germline V gene. Trimming pared 8 bases from V and 0 bases from J, leaving 14 bases between. CDR3 sequence: CASVTGLTSYEQYF. CDR3 nucleotide sequence: TGTGCCAGCGTTACAGGGTTGACCTCCTACGAGCAGTACTTC.

The chain is built from TRBV28 and TRBJ1-3; D is uncertain. The CDR3 consists of 12 residues. V lost 6 bases, J lost 4 bases, and 7 bases lay in between. Germline CDR1 is MDHEN and CDR2 is SYDVKM. CDR3 sequence: CASRAGGNTIYF. The CDR3 coding sequence is TGTGCCAGCAGGGCGGGGGGAAACACCATATATTTT.

The chain links TRBV19 to TRBJ2-5; maybe TRBD2 (6 bases). This CDR3 is 17 amino acids long. The V gene lost 6 bases and the J gene lost 0 bases, with 20 bases spanning the gap. The germline V gene has CDR1 LNHDA and CDR2 SQIVND (reference sequence). CDR3 sequence reads: CASRGSRFAGNQETQYF. CDR3 coding DNA: TGTGCCAGTAGAGGGTCGAGATTTGCGGGGAACCAAGAGACCCAGTACTTC.

The gene calls are TRBV9 and TRBJ1-3; no reliable D call. V lost 3 bases, J lost 2 bases, and 6 bases lay in between. This CDR3 contains 13 residues. The germline V gene has CDR1 SGDLS and CDR2 YYNGEE. The chain's CDR3 is CASSGGTGNTIYF. CDR3 coding DNA: TGTGCCAGCAGCGGAGGAACTGGAAACACCATATATTTT.

As concerns this clone: The CDR3 does not close with the conserved phenylalanine or tryptophan, likely indicating a read error. This sequence joins TRBV29-1 and TRBJ2-7, with 7 bases matching TRBD1. Trimming cost V 8 bases and J 3 bases; bases outside gene matches: 13. The CDR3 is 14 amino acids. In germline, CDR1 is SQVTM, CDR2 ANQGSEA. The CDR3 bases are TGCAGCATCGCCCGAAGGGACAGAGACTACGAGCAGTACCTC. Translating gives CSIARRDRDYEQYL.